The 31 T cell receptor beta chains in this list originate from one sample, sequenced in a study of OX40 agonist ivuxolimab in advanced cancers. The data were produced by immunoSEQ multiplex PCR, yet TCRdb's version contains in-frame clones alone and is incomplete. This table holds approximately 60,000 clones, approximately 80% found once. The source material was CD4+ or CD8+ T cells sorted from blood, sampled in a trial of the OX40 agonist ivuxolimab. The receptors originated from an adult with an advanced solid tumor such as melanoma, head and neck, liver or kidney cancer.

This chain links TRBV7-9 with TRBJ2-1; D gene uncertain. The CDR3 runs 15 residues. The germline V gene encodes CDR1 SEHNR and CDR2 FQNEAQ (reference sequence). Trimming pared 5 bases from V and 0 bases from J, leaving 11 bases between. The CDR3, as DNA: TGTGCCAGCAGCCCCTACTCAAGCTCCTACAATGAGCAGTTCTTC. Amino acids: CASSPYSSSYNEQFF. Full variable domain (outside the CDR3, taken from reference TRBV7-9 and TRBJ2-1): DTGVSQNPRHKITKRGQNVTFRCDPISEHNRLYWYRQTLGQGPEFLTYFQNEAQLEKSRLLSDRFSAERPKGSFSTLEIQRTEQGDSAMYLCASSPYSSSYNEQFFGPGTRLTVL.

This clone was observed once. This chain connects TRBV6-1 to TRBJ1-3; D not resolved. The CDR3 runs 13 residues. Germline loops: CDR1 MNHNS, CDR2 SASEGT. V lost 3 bases to trimming and J lost 4 bases, with 7 bases between them. The DNA for the CDR3 is TGTGCCAGCAGTGAGGGTCAAGGAAACACCATATATTTT. Encoded protein: CASSEGQGNTIYF.

This chain links TRBV9 with TRBJ1-1; D may be TRBD1 (5 bases). Looked up from germline, CDR1 is SGDLS and CDR2 is YYNGEE. The CDR3 loop spans 16 amino acids. The ends were cut back, 0 bases at V and 0 bases at J, with 12 bases in the middle. The CDR3 coding sequence is TGTGCCAGCAGCGTAGAGTCGACAGCGATGAACACTGAAGCTTTCTTT. Encoded protein: CASSVESTAMNTEAFF. Full variable domain (remainder filled in from reference TRBV9 and TRBJ1-1): DSGVTQTPKHLITATGQRVTLRCSPRSGDLSVYWYQQSLDQGLQFLIQYYNGEERAKGNILERFSAQQFPDLHSELNLSSLELGDSALYFCASSVESTAMNTEAFFGQGTRLTVV.

The chain links TRBV5-4 to TRBJ2-1; the D gene is possibly TRBD2 (6 bases). V lost 4 bases and J 0 bases, leaving 26 bases between the germline ends. The CDR3 runs to 20 residues. The V gene's germline CDR1 is SGHNT and CDR2 YYREEE (reference sequence). The CDR3 bases are TGTGCCAGCAGCACCAGGTCCGGGAGCTTCATCTTAAGCTCCTACAATGAGCAGTTCTTC. This gives the protein CASSTRSGSFILSSYNEQFF.

The V call is TRBV5-4, the J call TRBJ1-3; the D is unclear. The germline V gene encodes CDR1 SGHNT and CDR2 YYREEE (reference sequence). The CDR3 spans 14 residues. Trimming pared 3 bases from V and 2 bases from J, leaving 9 bases between. CDR3 nucleotides: TGTGCCAGCAGCTCAACGTTGGCTGGAAACACCATATATTTT. Protein product: CASSSTLAGNTIYF.

This chain joins TRBV4-2 and TRBJ2-3; 8 nucleotides match TRBD1. Germline assignment: CDR1 LGHNA and CDR2 YNFKEQ. The CDR3 totals 16 residues. Losses at the gene ends were 0 bases for V and 5 bases for J; bases not matched to a gene: 7. This CDR3 is CASSQDYRGIVDTQYF. In DNA form, the CDR3 reads TGTGCCAGCAGCCAAGATTACAGGGGGATTGTAGATACGCAGTATTTT.

CDR3 coding DNA: TGTGCCAGCAGCGTAGTTGCGGGAGTCGTCGCCGGGGAGCTGTTTTTT. It encodes CASSVVAGVVAGELFF. V and J are TRBV9 and TRBJ2-2; 7 bases agree with TRBD2. CDR1 is SGDLS and CDR2 is YYNGEE in the germline V gene. The trim removed 0 bases at V and 6 bases at J, leaving 8 bases unmatched. The CDR3 is 16 residues long.

This clone showed up just once. The J gene is TRBJ2-4, the V gene TRBV29-1, with D possibly being TRBD1 (5 bases). V was shortened by 4 bases and J by 15 bases, with 10 bases between the two germline ends. Per the germline V gene, CDR1 is SQVTM and CDR2 is ANQGSEA. The CDR3 totals 9 residues. The CDR3 region has the DNA TGCAGCGTTGCGCAGGGTCCGTACTTC. Translated, it gives CSVAQGPYF.

J is TRBJ2-7 and V is TRBV12-2. TRBV12-2 is a documented pseudogene. The CDR3 is 15 amino acids. The CDR3 sequence: CASRLPPGNSYEQYF. The CDR3 DNA reads as TGTGCAAGTCGCTTACCCCCCGGCAACTCCTACGAGCAGTACTTC.

This rearrangement joins TRBV30 to TRBJ1-2, with a possible D match to TRBD1 (6 bases). CDR1 is GTSNPN and CDR2 is SVGIG in the germline V gene (reference sequence). The ends were cut back, 4 bases at V and 8 bases at J, with 20 bases in the middle. The CDR3 runs 14 residues. The CDR3 bases are TGTGCCTGGAACCCCAGACGGGGGCGTAGGGGCTACACCTTC. It codes for CAWNPRRGRRGYTF.

This chain connects TRBV30 to TRBJ2-7; D tentatively fits TRBD1 or TRBD2 (5 bases each). The CDR3 sequence is 14 residues long. Trimming took off 3 bases at V and 2 bases at J, with 14 bases between the two ends. Germline loops: CDR1 GTSNPN, CDR2 SVGIG (reference sequence). The DNA for the CDR3 is TGTGCCTGGAGGGGACCTACTTACCCCTACGAGCAGTACTTC. The encoded protein is CAWRGPTYPYEQYF.

This clone occurred a few times. The J gene is TRBJ1-1, the V gene TRBV30; no reliable D call. This CDR3 region has 12 residues. V lost 3 bases, J lost 1 base, and 6 bases lay in between. Looked up from germline, CDR1 is GTSNPN and CDR2 is SVGIG (reference sequence). This CDR3 is CAWSNRNTEAFF. For the CDR3, the DNA is TGTGCCTGGAGCAACAGGAACACTGAAGCTTTCTTT.

The J gene is TRBJ2-7, the V gene TRBV11-2; a possible D gene is TRBD1 (6 bases). The CDR3 spans 15 residues. The germline V and J ends were trimmed by 4 bases and 4 bases, with 17 bases remaining between them. Germline assignment: CDR1 SGHAT and CDR2 FQNNGV. The CDR3 bases are TGTGCCAGCAGCTCGCTCCTAGACAGGAATTACGAGCAGTACTTC. As protein: CASSSLLDRNYEQYF.

This rearrangement joins TRBV19 to TRBJ1-5; D is uncertain. The V gene's germline CDR1 is LNHDA and CDR2 SQIVND (reference sequence). Trimming took off 3 bases at V and 2 bases at J, with 8 bases between the two ends. There are 14 residues in the CDR3. CDR3 bases: TGTGCCAGTAGTATTCGGGTCGGCAATCAGCCCCAGCATTTT. Translation: CASSIRVGNQPQHF. Full variable domain (outside the CDR3, taken from reference TRBV19 and TRBJ1-5): DGGITQSPKYLFRKEGQNVTLSCEQNLNHDAMYWYRQDPGQGLRLIYYSQIVNDFQKGDIAEGYSVSREKKESFPLTVTSAQKNPTAFYLCASSIRVGNQPQHFGDGTRLSIL.

This clone was seen more than once but under ten times. This chain connects TRBV6-4 to TRBJ2-7; D is unresolved. The CDR3 has 13 residues. Trimming stripped 3 bases from V and 2 bases from J, with 8 bases between. Germline-derived CDR1 and CDR2 are MRHNA and SNTAGT. The chain's CDR3 is CASSDKTTYEQYF. Written as DNA, the CDR3 is TGTGCCAGCAGTGATAAGACCACCTACGAGCAGTACTTC.

The chain employs TRBV7-9 and TRBJ1-2; 7 bases line up with TRBD1. CDR1 is SEHNR, CDR2 FQNEAQ, per germline (reference sequence). The junction had 18 bases not matched to a gene; V was cut back by 5 bases and J by 0 bases. The CDR3 is made up of 19 amino acids. CDR3 nucleotide sequence: TGTGCCAGCAGCCAGAGTTACCCGACAGGGCGCGCAGCTAACTATGGCTACACCTTC. The encoded protein is CASSQSYPTGRAANYGYTF.

This clone was seen a handful of times. The gene calls are TRBV2 and TRBJ2-1; unclear D gene. This CDR3 is 14 amino acids long. Germline V gene data show CDR1 as SNHLY and CDR2 as FYNNEI. Trimming left V 6 bases short and J 4 bases short, with 13 bases between. The CDR3 region has the DNA TGTGCCAGCAGAGGACCCCTCATATACAATGAGCAGTTCTTC. This encodes CASRGPLIYNEQFF.

The V call is TRBV11-2, the J call TRBJ2-1, with TRBD2 matching 9 bases. Per germline, CDR1 SGHAT and CDR2 FQNNGV. The CDR3 extends over 14 amino acids. Trimming took 2 bases from V and 6 from J; bases not matched to a gene: 2. CDR3 in DNA: TGTGCCAGCAGCTTAAGGCGGGGGGGCAATGAGCAGTTCTTC. It specifies CASSLRRGGNEQFF.

V is TRBV7-9 and J is TRBJ2-5; D remains unclear. V shed 1 base and J shed 7 bases, with 19 bases lying between them. The CDR3 is 16 amino acids. From germline, CDR1 is SEHNR and CDR2 FQNEAQ (reference sequence). The CDR3 coding sequence is TGTGCCAGCAGCTTAGGAACGACCCCCGAGATTGGGACCCAGTACTTC. It codes for CASSLGTTPEIGTQYF.

V and J are TRBV7-8 and TRBJ2-1, with TRBD2 matching 12 bases. This CDR3 is 17 amino acids long. The junction had 3 bases not matched to a gene; V was cut back by 0 bases and J by 3 bases. CDR1 and CDR2 from the germline V gene are SGHVS and FQNEAQ. The CDR3 DNA follows: TGTGCCAGCAGCTTAGCGCTAGCGGGGGGGGACTACAATGAGCAGTTCTTC. Translating gives CASSLALAGGDYNEQFF.

The chain uses TRBV5-8 and TRBJ1-4, with 7 bases that match TRBD1. This CDR3 comprises 15 residues. The J segment lost 3 bases and the V segment lost 3 bases, leaving 5 bases of the junction unmatched. CDR1 and CDR2 (germline): SGHTS, YDEGEE. CDR3 protein: CASSSGGRANEKLFF. For the CDR3, the DNA is TGTGCCAGCAGCTCAGGGGGGAGAGCTAATGAAAAACTGTTTTTT.

This clone was observed a handful of times. The J gene is TRBJ1-2, the V gene TRBV5-1; D remains ambiguous. The CDR3 has 13 residues. The germline CDR1 and CDR2 sequences are SGHRS and YFSETQ. V was pared by 9 bases and J by 0 bases, with 12 bases between. Here the CDR3 reads CATRSTANYGYTF. In nucleotides, the CDR3 is TGCGCCACCCGGAGTACAGCTAACTATGGCTACACCTTC.

The chain employs TRBV4-1 and TRBJ2-3; D is tentatively TRBD1 or TRBD2 (7 bases each). The V end was cut by 4 bases, the J end by 8 bases, with 25 bases between. The CDR3 totals 17 residues. The germline V gene encodes CDR1 MGHRA and CDR2 YSYEKL. Here the CDR3 DNA reads TGCGCCAGCAGCCTTCACACAGGGGAGGGATCTGGGGCTACGCAGTATTTT. It encodes CASSLHTGEGSGATQYF.

This clone occurred a few times. The V call is TRBV2, the J call TRBJ1-4, with 9 bases fitting TRBD1. Trimming cost V 3 bases and J 7 bases; bases outside gene matches: 9. Germline V lookup: CDR1 SNHLY, CDR2 FYNNEI. The CDR3 is 16 amino acids. In DNA form, the CDR3 reads TGTGCCAGCAGTGAGGGGACAGGGCTTTTTCTTGAAAAACTGTTTTTT. It encodes CASSEGTGLFLEKLFF.

The chain employs TRBV19 and TRBJ2-6, with 9 bases aligning to TRBD1. The CDR3 covers 16 residues. V gave up 7 bases and J gave up 3 bases; unmatched junction bases: 7. Looked up from germline, CDR1 is LNHDA and CDR2 is SQIVND (reference sequence). CDR3 nucleotides: TGTGCCAGTACCGGGACAGGGAGACTTGGGGCCAACGTCCTGACTTTC. It translates to CASTGTGRLGANVLTF. Full variable domain (rest looked up from reference TRBV19 and TRBJ2-6): DGGITQSPKYLFRKEGQNVTLSCEQNLNHDAMYWYRQDPGQGLRLIYYSQIVNDFQKGDIAEGYSVSREKKESFPLTVTSAQKNPTAFYLCASTGTGRLGANVLTFGAGSRLTVL.

This clone was found once. This rearrangement joins TRBV30 to TRBJ2-5, with a tentative D call TRBD2 (7 bases). Trimming removed 0 bases from V and 4 bases from J, with 9 bases in between. Germline V gene data show CDR1 as GTSNPN and CDR2 as SVGIG (reference sequence). The CDR3 totals 13 residues. The chain's CDR3 is CAWSVRGGETQYF. CDR3 nucleotides: TGTGCCTGGAGTGTAAGGGGGGGAGAGACCCAGTACTTC.

The chain carries TRBV6-1 and TRBJ1-4, with a possible D match to TRBD1 (5 bases). The ends were cut back, 2 bases at V and 3 bases at J, with 13 bases in the middle. The CDR3 has 16 residues. Germline values: CDR1 MNHNS, CDR2 SASEGT. The CDR3 reads CASSEFYGGSNEKLFF. The CDR3 DNA follows: TGTGCCAGCAGTGAATTCTATGGGGGGTCTAATGAAAAACTGTTTTTT.

J is TRBJ1-5 and V is TRBV30; D perhaps matches TRBD1 (6 bases). Trimming cost V 3 bases and J 6 bases, with 15 bases left between them. Germline CDR1 GTSNPN, CDR2 SVGIG (reference sequence). This CDR3 has 14 amino acids. The DNA of the CDR3 is TGTGCCTGGAGGGGGGGTGGGGGCCGTCAGCCCCAGCATTTT. It is translated as CAWRGGGGRQPQHF.

The chain joins TRBV9 to TRBJ1-6; TRBD1 might be the D (5 bases). This CDR3 is built from 14 residues. Trimming took off 0 bases at V and 12 bases at J, with 13 bases between the two ends. Germline assignment: CDR1 SGDLS and CDR2 YYNGEE. In DNA form, the CDR3 reads TGTGCCAGCAGCGTAGAGCGGGACCGAGGACCCCTCCACTTT. Translating it yields CASSVERDRGPLHF.

The chain joins TRBV10-3 to TRBJ2-7; 7 nucleotides line up with TRBD1. The junction had 7 bases not matched to a gene; V was cut back by 6 bases and J by 2 bases. Germline CDR1 reads ENHRY; CDR2 reads SYGVKD. The CDR3 sequence is 14 residues long. The CDR3 reads CAISPQGEPYEQYF. DNA of the CDR3: TGTGCCATCAGCCCGCAGGGGGAACCCTACGAGCAGTACTTC.

This clone was found a few times. The J gene is TRBJ2-3, the V gene TRBV11-2, with unresolved D. V was trimmed by 1 base and J by 5 bases, leaving 10 bases between them. CDR1 SGHAT and CDR2 FQNNGV come from the germline V gene. CDR3 length: 14 amino acids. The CDR3 bases are TGTGCCAGCAGCTTAGGTAGCTCAGGAGATACGCAGTATTTT. Protein sequence: CASSLGSSGDTQYF.